The text below deals with one T cell receptor beta chain. Its specific antigen is unknown. No much larger clonotype is one base removed from it; base qualities were not supplied. The library relied on the immunoSEQ multiplex PCR assay. Per the authors' processing: Shannon entropy, which takes clonal size distribution into account, was used to quantify repertoire diversity. Clonotype distribution inequality was measured with the Gini-Simpson index (Simpson_1-D). TCRdb retrieved this table from immuneACCESS and kept in-frame rearrangements only. Not all clones are present; in checked studies, unresolved V genes account for under half, and no reason is known for the remainder. V, J and clone size are those of that table, while D and trimming were read from the DNA. The sample records tens of thousands of clones, about nine tenths of which are singletons. The ten largest clones take up roughly 0.7% of the sample.

The data derive from a study of stem cell transplantation in POMP-related autoinflammatory disease (TCRdb year 2021). With respect to the entire study: The study hypothesis was that defective thymoproteasomes impair MHC class I-dependent CD8+ T-cell differentiation and positive selection, which skews the TRB repertoire. Prior to transplant, the patients had CD4+ naive T-cell skewing, low CD8+ T-cell proportions, and decreased T-cell cytokine secretion. DNA chimerism analysis after transplant demonstrated 100% donor engraftment of neutrophils and platelets for up to one year. The effect of POMP deficiency on T-cell receptor beta repertoire diversity and CDR3 characteristics was assessed using high-throughput TRB sequencing. On the study overall, not on this receptor specifically: The number of unique TRB V-J gene pairings in PRAID patients was restricted. Across all analyzed T-cell subsets, PRAID patients tended toward lower TRB diversity and higher clonality. In PRAID patients, the trend toward lower diversity and increased clonality reached statistical significance only for regulatory T cells.

Reading the label with the study, this specimen's time point is: after hematopoietic stem cell transplant. PRAID was a condition in which autoinflammation came alongside prominent immunodeficiency. Before TRB sequencing, T-cell subsets (conventional T cells, CD8+ T cells, regulatory T cells, T follicular helper cells) were sorted. Taken from the germline V gene, the CDR1 and CDR2 loops are MGHRA and YSYEKL. The CDR3 has 19 amino acids, counting the end cysteine and phenylalanine. Only CDR3 DNA is held: 57 bases, read in frame from base 1. Germline trimming amounts to 0 bases on V and 3 bases on J, with 13 as the count of junction bases outside the gene matches.

This clonotype was obtained from a human patient with POMP-related autoinflammation and immune dysregulation (PRAID). After a transplant, the graft donor may have provided part of the T cells. Recombination linked TRBV4-1 to TRBJ2-2; TRBD1 fits 7 bases in the junction. The starting material was CD4+ T cells from PBMCs, obtained after stem cell transplantation. The CDR3 corresponds to CASSQDGRLRDRHTGELFF. The base sequence is TGCGCCAGCAGCCAAGATGGTCGTCTTCGGGACAGACACACCGGGGAGCTGTTTTTT.